The 18 T cell receptor beta chains in this list originate from one sample, sequenced in a study of blood T cells in healthy people across ages. Then a second PCR, running roughly 7 to 12 cycles, was carried out with a sample-barcoded 5' primer and a J-beta primer mix. In TCRdb, the 5' RACE reads were re-called with MiXCR into one record per CDR3 protein. This sample has around 1.7 million distinct CDR3 sequences, with approximately 30% found just once. The source material was blood. The receptors derive from a woman aged 25 to 39 in good health.

This clonotype has ten or more counts. V gene TRBV28 combines with J gene TRBJ2-5, with TRBD2 matching 16 bases. Germline V gene data show CDR1 as MDHEN and CDR2 as SYDVKM. The CDR3 covers 17 residues. Losses at the gene ends were 7 bases for V and 5 bases for J; bases not matched to a gene: 10. The CDR3 DNA reads TGTGCCAGCAAGGGACTAGCGGGGGGGCCCTTTGAGGAGACCCAGTACTTC. Its translation: CASKGLAGGPFEETQYF.

This clonotype has only a few counts. The chain joins TRBV7-9 to TRBJ2-3, with D possibly TRBD1 on 5 matching bases. The CDR3 contains 15 residues. CDR1 and CDR2 from the germline V gene are SEHNR and FQNEAQ (reference sequence). V was pared by 5 bases and J by 2 bases, with 14 bases between. As DNA, the CDR3 is TGTGCCAGCAGCCGAATGCAGGGTCTCACAGATACGCAGTATTTT. Its translation: CASSRMQGLTDTQYF. The variable domain in full, completed from reference TRBV7-9 and TRBJ2-3, reads DTGVSQNPRHKITKRGQNVTFRCDPISEHNRLYWYRQTLGQGPEFLTYFQNEAQLEKSRLLSDRFSAERPKGSFSTLEIQRTEQGDSAMYLCASSRMQGLTDTQYFGPGTRLTVL.

This clonotype came up many times. The genes are TRBV28 and TRBJ2-7; maybe TRBD2 (6 bases). Germline CDR1 and CDR2: MDHEN and SYDVKM. Deletions cut 5 bases from V and 4 bases from J, with 15 bases between. This CDR3 has 14 amino acids. The CDR3 reads CASSGVSGRYEQYF. Written as DNA, the CDR3 is TGTGCCAGCAGTGGGGTTAGCGGTCGATACGAGCAGTACTTC. Variable domain in full (rest from reference TRBV28 and TRBJ2-7): DVKVTQSSRYLVKRTGEKVFLECVQDMDHENMFWYRQDPGLGLRLIYFSYDVKMKEKGDIPEGYSVSREKKERFSLILESASTNQTSMYLCASSGVSGRYEQYFGPGTRLTVT.

This clonotype appeared a single time. V is TRBV12-3 or TRBV12-4 and J is TRBJ2-3; 11 nucleotides line up with TRBD2. Germline trimming cut 5 bases from V and 2 bases from J; bases unmatched to any gene: 15. The CDR3 consists of 19 residues. The CDR3: CASSTRLAGTIFFTDTQYF. The CDR3 nucleotides are TGTGCCAGCAGTACTCGACTAGCGGGAACCATTTTCTTCACAGATACGCAGTATTTT.

The gene calls are TRBV7-2 and TRBJ2-1, with a tentative D call TRBD1 (6 bases). Germline V lookup: CDR1 SGHTA, CDR2 FQGNSA. Trimming removed 6 bases from V and 4 bases from J, with 16 bases in between. CDR3 length equals 15 residues. CDR3 residues: CASSGLGTRYNEQFF. The CDR3 DNA is TGTGCCAGCAGTGGCCTCGGGACACGTTACAATGAGCAGTTCTTC.

This clonotype was counted at least ten times. The chain combines TRBV10-2 with TRBJ2-7, with D possibly TRBD1 on 6 matching bases. The germline gives CDR1 WSHSY, CDR2 SAAADI. The CDR3 length is 15 residues. Trimming took 4 bases from V and 2 from J, leaving 15 bases between them. The CDR3: CASSASRGLTYEQYF. The CDR3 DNA reads as TGCGCCAGCAGTGCAAGCAGGGGTTTGACCTACGAGCAGTACTTC.

This clonotype was counted many times. This chain uses TRBV7-3 with TRBJ2-1; tentative D call: TRBD2 (5 bases). V lost 5 bases to trimming and J lost 2 bases, with 10 bases between them. The germline V gene encodes CDR1 SGHTA and CDR2 FQGTGA. The length of the CDR3 is 14 residues. CDR3 DNA sequence: TGTGCCAGCAGCAGGGAGCCAACCTACAATGAGCAGTTCTTC. Translated: CASSREPTYNEQFF.

This chain joins TRBV7-3 and TRBJ2-1; no clear D. V lost 4 bases to trimming and J lost 0 bases, with 7 bases between them. Looked up from germline, CDR1 is SGHTA and CDR2 is FQGTGA. The CDR3 is 14 residues long. The CDR3 coding sequence is TGTGCCAGCAGCTACGATAGCTCCTACAATGAGCAGTTCTTC. Its protein product is CASSYDSSYNEQFF.

This clonotype was detected only once. This sequence may be a read error, since a much larger clone differs from it by one base. The V gene is TRBV7-6, the J gene TRBJ2-7; 7 bases match TRBD1. In germline, CDR1 is SGHVS, CDR2 FNYEAQ. The CDR3 is made up of 15 amino acids. Losses at the gene ends were 5 bases for V and 0 bases for J; bases not matched to a gene: 7. CDR3 loop: CASSVGPGGSYEQYF. CDR3 DNA sequence: TGTGCCAGCAGCGTAGGGCCAGGGGGCTCCTACGAGCAGTACTTC.

This clonotype was observed a few times. In DNA form, the CDR3 reads TGTGCCAGCAGTTACGGACAGGTCCTATCTAGGGATCAGCCCCAGCATTTT. The encoded protein is CASSYGQVLSRDQPQHF. V and J are TRBV6-6 and TRBJ1-5, with TRBD1 matching over 7 bases. Germline trimming cut 2 bases from V and 5 bases from J; bases unmatched to any gene: 12. The CDR3 is 17 amino acids. Germline V lookup: CDR1 MNHNY, CDR2 SVGAGI (reference sequence).

This clonotype has a count of ten or more. The chain joins TRBV12-3 or TRBV12-4 to TRBJ2-1; 11 bases match TRBD1. Trimming took 2 bases from V and 8 from J; bases not matched to a gene: 5. The CDR3 length is 15 residues. This CDR3 is CASSLRTGGSDEQFF. The DNA of the CDR3 is TGTGCCAGCAGTTTAAGGACAGGGGGCAGCGATGAGCAGTTCTTC.

The rearrangement joins TRBV7-9 to TRBJ1-1; TRBD1 is a possible D gene (5 bases). Germline values: CDR1 SEHNR, CDR2 FQNEAQ (reference sequence). V lost 3 bases and J lost 5, with 16 bases in between. The CDR3 spans 15 residues. The chain's CDR3 is CASSFPTGGRTEAFF. CDR3 nucleotide sequence: TGTGCCAGCAGCTTCCCAACGGGGGGTAGAACTGAAGCTTTCTTT.

This clonotype was found once. The chain joins TRBV20-1 to TRBJ1-5, with D unresolved. Trimming left V 4 bases short and J 4 bases short, with 17 bases between. In germline, CDR1 is DFQATT, CDR2 SNEGSKA (reference sequence). The CDR3 consists of 15 residues. In DNA, the CDR3 is TGCAGTGCTACAGATGGTCGAGGGTGGAATCAGCCCCAGCATTTT. Translation: CSATDGRGWNQPQHF.

The V and J genes are TRBV14 and TRBJ1-6, with D possibly being TRBD1 (5 bases). The CDR3 covers 16 residues. Germline V gene lookup returns CDR1 SGHDN and CDR2 FVKESK. Trimming removed 1 base from V and 8 bases from J, with 15 bases in between. The CDR3 region is CASSQVSFRADSPLHF. As DNA, the CDR3 is TGTGCCAGCAGCCAAGTTTCGTTCAGGGCTGATTCACCCCTCCACTTT.

This clonotype was detected many times. This sequence joins TRBV12-3 or TRBV12-4 and TRBJ2-7; no firm D call. V dropped 5 bases and J dropped 4 bases, with 6 bases sitting between them. The CDR3 consists of 11 residues. DNA for the CDR3: TGTGCCAGCAGTCCTATGTACGAGCAGTACTTC. Translated, it gives CASSPMYEQYF.

The rearrangement joins TRBV5-4 to TRBJ2-1, with D perhaps matching TRBD1 or TRBD2 (6 bases each). V was pared by 1 base and J by 0 bases, with 11 bases between. The CDR3 covers 16 residues. Germline-derived CDR1 and CDR2 are SGHNT and YYREEE (reference sequence). The CDR3 DNA reads TGTGCCAGCAGCTTGCAGACGGGGGCCTCCTACAATGAGCAGTTCTTC. It codes for CASSLQTGASYNEQFF. The full variable domain, rest sourced from reference TRBV5-4 and TRBJ2-1, is ETGVTQSPTHLIKTRGQQVTLRCSSQSGHNTVSWYQQALGQGPQFIFQYYREEENGRGNFPPRFSGLQFPNYSSELNVNALELDDSALYLCASSLQTGASYNEQFFGPGTRLTVL.

J is TRBJ1-2 and V is TRBV7-2, with D unclear. The CDR3 covers 13 residues. Looked up from germline, CDR1 is SGHTA and CDR2 is FQGNSA. Trimming removed 1 base at V and 3 bases at J, with 6 bases between. The CDR3 sequence: CASSLGPHYGYTF. As DNA, the CDR3 is TGTGCCAGCAGCTTAGGACCCCACTATGGCTACACCTTC.

The chain has TRBV27 and TRBJ2-7; 10 bases map to TRBD1. This CDR3 region has 14 residues. V shed 1 base, J shed 7 bases, and the junction held 4 bases outside the gene matches. Germline V CDR1 and CDR2: MNHEY, SMNVEV (reference sequence). CDR3 amino acids: CASSLFGTGEEQYF. CDR3 nucleotides: TGTGCCAGCAGTTTATTTGGGACAGGGGAAGAGCAGTACTTC.